These 20 T cell receptor beta chains came from one sample sequenced in a study of memory CD4+ T cells and cytomegalovirus serostatus. The sort gate was single viable CD3+CD4+CD8-CD45RO+ cells for memory CD4+ T cells. The method was immunoSEQ multiplex PCR; TCRdb's version includes in-frame clones alone and lacks a portion of them. The sample shows under 80,000 clones, 75% to 85% of them seen only once. The sequencing input was memory CD4+ T cells from blood. These receptors all stem from an adult in good health and CMV-seronegative.

The genes are TRBV11-2 and TRBJ2-7, with 7 bases lining up with TRBD2. Germline V gives CDR1 SGHAT, CDR2 FQNNGV. This CDR3 spans 15 amino acids. V trimming: 5 bases; J trimming: 6 bases; junction bases outside the gene matches: 13. CDR3 nucleotides: TGTGCCAGCAGCCAAGGACTAGGGAAGGGCGGCGAGCAGTACTTC. Translating gives CASSQGLGKGGEQYF.

The chain has TRBV6-4 and TRBJ1-2; no clear D. The CDR3 has 11 amino acids. Germline V lookup: CDR1 MRHNA, CDR2 SNTAGT. The ends were cut back, 6 bases at V and 2 bases at J, with 4 bases in the middle. CDR3 loop: CASSTNYGYTF. The CDR3 nucleotides are TGTGCCAGCAGCACCAACTATGGCTACACCTTC.

V and J are TRBV7-9 and TRBJ2-5, with 11 bases lining up with TRBD1. The CDR3 runs to 15 residues. The V gene end was trimmed by 3 bases and the J gene end by 4 bases; junction bases not matched to a gene: 4. Germline CDR1 SEHNR, CDR2 FQNEAQ (reference sequence). For the CDR3, the DNA is TGTGCCAGCAGCTTCGGACAGGGGGCTGGAGAGACCCAGTACTTC. Its protein is CASSFGQGAGETQYF.

In nucleotides, the CDR3 is TGCAGCGTTGCGACACGGACCCTTGATCCGAACGGGGGCTACACCTTC. This sequence encodes CSVATRTLDPNGGYTF. This chain uses TRBV29-1 with TRBJ1-2; D gene uncertain. The V end lost 4 bases, the J end lost 8 bases, and 26 bases lay between the germline ends. Per the germline V gene, CDR1 is SQVTM and CDR2 is ANQGSEA. The CDR3 extends over 16 amino acids.

The chain links TRBV6-5 to TRBJ1-2; weak D call: TRBD1 (6 bases). CDR3 length equals 14 residues. Germline lookup yields CDR1 MNHEY and CDR2 SVGAGI. V lost 2 bases and J 2 bases, leaving 9 bases between the germline ends. The chain's CDR3 is CASSYDQGNYGYTF. CDR3 DNA: TGTGCCAGCAGTTACGACCAGGGGAACTATGGCTACACCTTC.

The rearrangement links TRBV5-1 to TRBJ2-2; 7 bases are shared with TRBD1. CDR1 and CDR2 from the germline V gene are SGHRS and YFSETQ. V shed 4 bases, J shed 5 bases, and the junction held 8 bases outside the gene matches. CDR3 size: 15 residues. As DNA, the CDR3 is TGCGCCAGCAGCCCCAGACAGGGACGAACCGGGGAGCTGTTTTTT. Translated, it gives CASSPRQGRTGELFF.

The gene calls are TRBV18 and TRBJ2-2; 8 positions agree with TRBD1. Germline-derived CDR1 and CDR2 are KGHSH and LQKENI. CDR3 length equals 16 residues. Losses at the gene ends were 4 bases for V and 7 bases for J; bases not matched to a gene: 11. The CDR3 sequence is CASSLTPGQVNGELFF. For the CDR3, the DNA is TGTGCCAGCTCACTAACTCCGGGACAGGTTAACGGGGAGCTGTTTTTT.

This clone was picked up one time. J is TRBJ2-5 and V is TRBV6-5, with TRBD2 matching over 7 bases. From germline, CDR1 is MNHEY and CDR2 SVGAGI. The CDR3 spans 15 residues. V trimming: 1 base; J trimming: 2 bases; junction bases outside the gene matches: 4. The CDR3 spells CASSYYGGSQETQYF. The CDR3 DNA is TGTGCCAGCAGTTACTACGGGGGGAGTCAAGAGACCCAGTACTTC.

A single count supports this clone. Written as DNA, the CDR3 is TGCAGTGTCAGAGGTGCCTCCGAGCAGTACTTC. It translates to CSVRGASEQYF. The chain joins TRBV20-1 to TRBJ2-7, with D uncertain. V lost 7 bases and J lost 6, with 13 bases in between. This CDR3 is 11 amino acids long. Germline assignment: CDR1 DFQATT and CDR2 SNEGSKA (reference sequence).

The rearrangement uses TRBV5-5 and TRBJ1-5, with TRBD1 as a possible D gene (6 bases). Trimming removed 4 bases at V and 6 bases at J, with 11 bases between. The CDR3 has 13 residues. Germline CDR1 and CDR2: SGHKS and YYEKEE (reference sequence). The CDR3 here is CASSPDRIQPQHF. For the CDR3, the DNA is TGTGCCAGCAGCCCGGACAGAATTCAGCCCCAGCATTTT.

The rearrangement uses TRBV9 and TRBJ2-3, with 11 bases identical to TRBD2. The germline V gene encodes CDR1 SGDLS and CDR2 YYNGEE. This CDR3 has 14 residues. V was pared by 7 bases and J by 6 bases, with 7 bases of the junction left unmatched. In DNA, the CDR3 is TGTGCCAGCGAGACCGGGACTAGCGGTGATACGCAGTATTTT. Protein product: CASETGTSGDTQYF.

The V gene is TRBV18, the J gene TRBJ2-1, with D perhaps given as TRBD1 or TRBD2 (5 bases each). The CDR3 sequence is 15 residues long. The germline gives CDR1 KGHSH, CDR2 LQKENI. V gave up 1 base and J gave up 5 bases, with 12 bases separating them. The CDR3, as DNA: TGTGCCAGCTCACCACAGGGGACGGGGAACAATGAGCAGTTCTTC. Amino acids: CASSPQGTGNNEQFF.

The J gene is TRBJ2-1, the V gene TRBV7-2; 15 bases match TRBD2. Germline assignment: CDR1 SGHTA and CDR2 FQGNSA. J gave up 8 bases and V 5 bases, and 7 bases lay outside the gene matches. This CDR3 has 16 amino acids. Here the CDR3 DNA reads TGTGCCAGCAGCGCCCGGACTAGCGGGGGGGCTTATGAGCAGTTCTTC. Amino acid sequence: CASSARTSGGAYEQFF.

The chain carries TRBV6-5 and TRBJ1-4; 7 nucleotides agree with TRBD1. The V gene's germline CDR1 is MNHEY and CDR2 SVGAGI. This CDR3 is 14 amino acids long. Trimming removed 6 bases from V and 7 bases from J; junction bases left unmatched: 8. CDR3 residues: CASRDQGEFEKLFF. Here the CDR3 DNA reads TGTGCCAGCAGAGATCAGGGGGAGTTTGAAAAACTGTTTTTT.

This chain uses TRBV27 with TRBJ2-7; TRBD1 agrees at 11 bases. The V segment lost 6 bases and the J segment 3 bases; nucleotides outside the gene matches: 7. Germline-derived CDR1 and CDR2 are MNHEY and SMNVEV (reference sequence). The CDR3 is 15 amino acids. CDR3 sequence: CASSRTGGGFYEQYF. DNA of the CDR3: TGTGCCAGCAGCAGGACAGGGGGCGGGTTCTACGAGCAGTACTTC.

V is TRBV28 and J is TRBJ1-2; D is unclear. From germline, CDR1 is MDHEN and CDR2 SYDVKM. V shed 3 bases and J shed 5 bases, with 13 bases lying between them. This CDR3 contains 14 residues. CDR3 in DNA: TGTGCCAGCAGTTTTCCGGATCCTGGATATGGCTACACCTTC. This translates into CASSFPDPGYGYTF.

The V and J genes are TRBV27 and TRBJ2-7; 9 nucleotides align to TRBD2. With V trimmed by 5 bases and J by 4 bases, 6 bases remained unmatched. Germline-derived CDR1 and CDR2 are MNHEY and SMNVEV (reference sequence). The CDR3 has 14 residues. The CDR3 sequence is CASSRNLAGYEQYF. The CDR3 DNA sequence: TGTGCCAGCAGTCGCAATCTAGCGGGGTACGAGCAGTACTTC.

The chain employs TRBV10-2 and TRBJ2-5, with D perhaps being TRBD1 or TRBD2 (6 bases each). This CDR3 region has 17 residues. V was cut by 7 bases and J by 5 bases, with 26 bases left in between. Germline values: CDR1 WSHSY, CDR2 SAAADI. CDR3 in amino acids: CASTQPRGDDSSETQYF. In DNA, the CDR3 is TGCGCCAGCACCCAACCTAGGGGGGACGATTCGTCGGAGACCCAGTACTTC.

This clone was counted a single time. The chain links TRBV5-4 to TRBJ2-2, with a tentative D call TRBD2 (7 bases). CDR1 and CDR2 from the germline V gene are SGHNT and YYREEE (reference sequence). V lost 4 bases and J lost 3, with 16 bases in between. The length of the CDR3 is 16 residues. The CDR3 loop is CASSPSPGGYTGELFF. For the CDR3, the DNA is TGTGCCAGCAGCCCTTCCCCGGGGGGCTACACCGGGGAGCTGTTTTTT.

In regard to this clone: Other DNA sequences in this specimen translate into the identical CDR3. The chain employs TRBV18 and TRBJ1-5; tentatively, D is TRBD1 (5 bases). Germline CDR1 is KGHSH and CDR2 is LQKENI. The ends were cut back, 3 bases at V and 5 bases at J, with 5 bases in the middle. This CDR3 has 12 residues. The DNA of the CDR3 is TGTGCCAGCTCACCGGGGGATCAGCCCCAGCATTTT. It translates to CASSPGDQPQHF. The full variable domain, completed using reference TRBV18 and TRBJ1-5, is NAGVMQNPRHLVRRRGQEARLRCSPMKGHSHVYWYRQLPEEGLKFMVYLQKENIIDESGMPKERFSAEFPKEGPSILRIQQVVRGDSAAYFCASSPGDQPQHFGDGTRLSIL.